One and the same sample provided the 18 T cell receptor beta chains below, sequenced in a study of T cell repertoires in cytomegalovirus infection (dated by TCRdb to the late 2010s). What these receptors recognize is not known. The sequencer listed for this sample is Illumina HiSeq 1500. The public reads were quality trimmed at Q25 with fastp and then assembled into clones with MiXCR by TCRdb, keeping productive beta chains. Each entry merges the rows of one CDR3 protein and shows their most common DNA and genes. Here the sample has about 130,000 distinct CDR3 sequences; more than 20% occur a single time. About 37% of the sample goes to the ten largest clones. Material: PBMCs, sequenced either directly or after in vitro stimulation (not recorded which). All receptors come from a human donor in good health (CMV status not recorded). Some clones in this sample may be carry-over from other donors' samples.

This chain uses TRBV10-2 with TRBJ2-7; 7 bases align to TRBD1. CDR1 and CDR2 (germline): WSHSY, SAAADI. The junction had 9 bases not matched to a gene; V was cut back by 7 bases and J by 6 bases. The CDR3 extends over 13 amino acids. CDR3 nucleotide sequence: TGCGCCAGCACTCTGGACAGGTCCCTCGAGCAGTACGTC. Amino acids: CASTLDRSLEQYV.

This clonotype occurred many times. The chain employs TRBV11-2 and TRBJ1-6; no clear D. Per germline, CDR1 SGHAT and CDR2 FQNNGV. V lost 2 bases to trimming and J lost 9 bases, with 14 bases between them. This CDR3 comprises 15 residues. CDR3: CASSLWAGSGSPLHF. Here the CDR3 DNA reads TGTGCCAGCAGCTTATGGGCCGGCTCCGGTTCACCCCTCCACTTT.

This sequence joins TRBV24-1 and TRBJ1-5; possibly TRBD1 for D (6 bases). Germline values: CDR1 KGHDR, CDR2 SFDVKD. The CDR3 length is 14 residues. The V gene lost 3 bases and the J gene lost 2 bases, with 7 bases spanning the gap. CDR3 sequence reads: CATSDRQGNQPQHF. CDR3 in DNA: TGTGCCACCAGTGATCGACAGGGCAATCAGCCCCAGCATTTT.

The CDR3 region is CASSPLGLATSYNEQFF. The CDR3 nucleotides read TGTGCCAGCAGCCCCTTGGGCCTAGCGACCTCCTACAATGAGCAGTTCTTC. V usage is TRBV6-2 or TRBV6-3 and J usage is TRBJ2-1; maybe TRBD2 (6 bases). Germline V CDR1 and CDR2: MNHEY, SVGEGT. This CDR3 has 17 amino acids. Trimming took off 6 bases at V and 0 bases at J, with 18 bases between the two ends.

This clonotype was counted at least ten times. The chain links TRBV7-2 to TRBJ1-5; D is unclear. V was shortened by 1 base and J by 2 bases, with 6 bases between the two germline ends. This CDR3 spans 14 amino acids. The V gene's germline CDR1 is SGHTA and CDR2 FQGNSA. The CDR3 region has the DNA TGTGCCAGCAGCTTAGTGGGTGGCAATCAGCCCCAGCATTTT. This sequence encodes CASSLVGGNQPQHF.

Only one count was recorded for this clonotype. The chain recombines TRBV20-1 with TRBJ2-5; 11 bases fit TRBD1. V lost 6 bases, J lost 2 bases, and 8 bases stayed unmatched. Germline-derived CDR1 and CDR2 are DFQATT and SNEGSKA (reference sequence). The CDR3 is 15 residues long. The CDR3 nucleotides read TGCAGTGCGGGGACAGGGGGAAGGTGGCAAGAGACCCAGTACTTC. Translated, it gives CSAGTGGRWQETQYF.

Only a few counts were recorded for this clonotype. The chain joins TRBV20-1 to TRBJ2-6, with D tentatively TRBD1 (6 bases). V lost 5 bases, J lost 0 bases, and 8 bases lay in between. CDR3 length equals 14 residues. CDR1 DFQATT and CDR2 SNEGSKA come from the germline V gene (reference sequence). In DNA form, the CDR3 reads TGCAGTGCTCAGACAGGCTCTGGGGCCAACGTCCTGACTTTC. It codes for CSAQTGSGANVLTF.

This clonotype appeared many times. This chain links TRBV7-2 with TRBJ2-5; 7 bases match TRBD2. Trimming at V came to 7 bases and at J to 0 bases, leaving 8 bases not matched to a gene. CDR1 and CDR2 from the germline V gene are SGHTA and FQGNSA. This CDR3 contains 15 residues. The CDR3 protein is CASTRESGNQETQYF. In nucleotides, the CDR3 is TGTGCCAGCACCCGCGAGAGCGGGAACCAAGAGACCCAGTACTTC.

Points on this clonotype: A much larger clone differs from this one at a single base, so this may be a read error. V is TRBV5-4 and J is TRBJ2-3; 13 positions match TRBD2. Germline CDR1 and CDR2: SGHNT and YYREEE (reference sequence). The CDR3 spans 16 residues. CDR3 DNA: TGTGGCAGCAGCCCCTCCGGGACTAGCGGGAAGGGTACGCAGTATTTT. Its translation: CGSSPSGTSGKGTQYF.

V usage is TRBV12-3 or TRBV12-4 and J usage is TRBJ1-1; D unresolved. CDR3 size: 11 residues. V was pared by 3 bases and J by 10 bases, with 9 bases between. The CDR3 protein is CASSLAERAFF. In DNA, the CDR3 is TGTGCCAGCAGTTTGGCAGAGCGAGCTTTCTTT.

J is TRBJ2-4 and V is TRBV7-4, with 11 nucleotides matching TRBD2. V shed 5 bases, J shed 3 bases, and the junction held 6 bases outside the gene matches. Germline lookup yields CDR1 SGHVT and CDR2 SQSDAQ. The CDR3 runs 16 residues. The CDR3 sequence: CASSVSGRAGKNIQYF. Written as DNA, the CDR3 is TGTGCCAGCAGCGTTAGCGGGAGGGCCGGCAAAAACATTCAGTACTTC.

The sample holds a few counts of this clonotype. This chain joins TRBV4-1 and TRBJ1-4, with D hard to call. V lost 3 bases and J 8 bases, leaving 10 bases between the germline ends. Germline CDR1 MGHRA, CDR2 YSYEKL. The length of the CDR3 is 13 residues. The CDR3 protein is CASSQPGNEKLFF. For the CDR3, the DNA is TGCGCCAGCAGCCAGCCCGGGAACGAAAAACTGTTTTTT.

This clonotype was found many times. The chain employs TRBV6-4 and TRBJ2-1; 7 nucleotides agree with TRBD2. Germline lookup yields CDR1 MRHNA and CDR2 SNTAGT. Germline trimming cut 0 bases from V and 8 bases from J; bases unmatched to any gene: 4. The CDR3 spans 14 residues. This CDR3 is CASSDSGTTHEQFF. CDR3 sequence (DNA): TGTGCCAGCAGTGACTCGGGGACTACCCATGAGCAGTTCTTC.

The chain is built from TRBV29-1 and TRBJ2-7; D is perhaps TRBD2 (6 bases). Germline loops: CDR1 SQVTM, CDR2 ANQGSEA. There are 16 residues in the CDR3. Deletions cut 0 bases from V and 2 bases from J, with 17 bases between. The CDR3: CSVEDRWGEETYEQYF. The CDR3 DNA reads as TGCAGCGTTGAAGACCGGTGGGGGGAGGAAACCTACGAGCAGTACTTC.

CDR3 sequence: CASSIARDSTEAFF. Written as DNA, the CDR3 is TGTGCCAGTAGTATAGCCAGGGATAGCACTGAAGCTTTCTTT. This sequence joins TRBV19 and TRBJ1-1; D perhaps matches TRBD1 (5 bases). The CDR3 extends over 14 amino acids. Looked up from germline, CDR1 is LNHDA and CDR2 is SQIVND (reference sequence). Trimming took off 1 base at V and 4 bases at J, with 10 bases between the two ends. Based on the CDR3 plus reference TRBV19 and TRBJ1-1, the full variable domain is DGGITQSPKYLFRKEGQNVTLSCEQNLNHDAMYWYRQDPGQGLRLIYYSQIVNDFQKGDIAEGYSVSREKKESFPLTVTSAQKNPTAFYLCASSIARDSTEAFFGQGTRLTVV.

The V and J genes are TRBV7-2 and TRBJ2-1; 7 bases line up with TRBD2. The ends lost 2 bases at V and 8 bases at J; junction bases unmatched: 0. CDR3 length: 12 residues. CDR1 is SGHTA and CDR2 is FQGNSA in the germline V gene. CDR3 bases: TGTGCCAGCAGCTTACTAGCGGATGAGCAGTTCTTC. Translating it yields CASSLLADEQFF.

This clonotype was seen ten or more times. The chain is built from TRBV7-9 and TRBJ2-1; 12 bases are a match to TRBD2. The V and J ends lost 1 base and 6 bases, in that order; junction bases with no gene match: 10. CDR1 is SEHNR and CDR2 is FQNEAQ in the germline V gene (reference sequence). The CDR3 is 18 residues long. The CDR3: CASSLGLAGGPTSNEQFF. The CDR3 DNA reads TGTGCCAGCAGCTTAGGGCTAGCGGGAGGGCCCACCTCCAATGAGCAGTTCTTC.

The chain carries TRBV12-3 or TRBV12-4 and TRBJ2-1; TRBD1 is a possible D gene (6 bases). Trimming took 3 bases from V and 6 from J, leaving 12 bases between them. The CDR3 is 14 amino acids. The chain's CDR3 is CASSLGAQGNEQFF. The CDR3 nucleotides read TGTGCCAGCAGTTTGGGGGCGCAGGGCAATGAGCAGTTCTTC.